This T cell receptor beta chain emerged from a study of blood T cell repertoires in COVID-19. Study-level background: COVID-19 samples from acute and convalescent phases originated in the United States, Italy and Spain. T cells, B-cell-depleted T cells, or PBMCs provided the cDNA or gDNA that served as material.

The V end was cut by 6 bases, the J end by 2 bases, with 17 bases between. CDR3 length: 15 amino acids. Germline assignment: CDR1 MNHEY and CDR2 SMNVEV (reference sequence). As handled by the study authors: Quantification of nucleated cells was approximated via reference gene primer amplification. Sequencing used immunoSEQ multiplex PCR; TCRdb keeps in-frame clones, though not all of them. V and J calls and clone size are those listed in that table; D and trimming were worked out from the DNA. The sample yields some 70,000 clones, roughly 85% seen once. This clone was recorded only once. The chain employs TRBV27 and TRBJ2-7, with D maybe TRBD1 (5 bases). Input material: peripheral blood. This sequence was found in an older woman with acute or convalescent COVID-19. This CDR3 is CASSPWTTDPYEQYF. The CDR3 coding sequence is TGTGCCAGCAGCCCATGGACAACGGACCCCTACGAGCAGTACTTC.